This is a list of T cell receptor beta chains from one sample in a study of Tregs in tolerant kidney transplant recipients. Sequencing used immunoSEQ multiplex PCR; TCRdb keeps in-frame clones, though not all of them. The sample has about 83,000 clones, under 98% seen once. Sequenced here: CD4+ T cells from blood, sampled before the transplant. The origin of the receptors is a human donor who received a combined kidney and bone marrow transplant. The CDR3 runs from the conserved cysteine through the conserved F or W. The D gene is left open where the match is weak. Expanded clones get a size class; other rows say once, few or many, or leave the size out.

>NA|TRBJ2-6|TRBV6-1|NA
TGTGCCAGCAGTGCCCTGCAGCGCCACCTCTGGGGGGCCAACGTCCTGACTTTC
CASSALQRHLWGANVLTF
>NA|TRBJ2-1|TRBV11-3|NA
TGTGCCAGCAGAGGGGCCCCCCATGAGCAGTTCTTC
CASRGAPHEQFF
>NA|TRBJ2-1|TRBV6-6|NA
TGTGCCAGCAGTTACTCGAACACAGACTCCTACAATGAGCAGTTCTTC
CASSYSNTDSYNEQFF
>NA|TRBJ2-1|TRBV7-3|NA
TGTGCCAGCAGTGTGAGCCCCTACAATGAGCAGTTCTTC
CASSVSPYNEQFF
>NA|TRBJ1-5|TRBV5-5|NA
TGTGCCAGCAGCTTCGGTAGCAATCAGCCCCAGCATTTT
CASSFGSNQPQHF
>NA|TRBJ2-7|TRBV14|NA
TGTGCCAGCAGCCAATCGGGGACACCCTCCTACGAGCAGTACTTC
CASSQSGTPSYEQYF
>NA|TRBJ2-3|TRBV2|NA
TGTGCCAGCAACTTTGGGGGGGGCGCGACAGATACGCAGTATTTT
CASNFGGGATDTQYF
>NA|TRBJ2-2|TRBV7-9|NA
TGTGCCAGCAGCCTCCACAGGGCGAACACCGGGGAGCTGTTTTTT
CASSLHRANTGELFF
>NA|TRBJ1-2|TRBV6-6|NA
TGTGCCAGCAGACCCAGGGTCGTCTATGGCTACACCTTC
CASRPRVVYGYTF
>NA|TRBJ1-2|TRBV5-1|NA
TGCGCCAGCAGCTTGGACACACCTAACTATGGCTACACCTTC
CASSLDTPNYGYTF
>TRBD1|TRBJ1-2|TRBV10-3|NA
TGTGCCATCAGTGAGCCTGGGACAGGGAATGGCTACACCTTC
CAISEPGTGNGYTF
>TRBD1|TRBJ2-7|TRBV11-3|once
TGTGCCAGCAGCAAGGGACAGGGGGCTTACGAGCAGTACTTC
CASSKGQGAYEQYF
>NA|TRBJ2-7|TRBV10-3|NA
TGTGCCATCAGGCCCAGACTGGACTCCTACGAGCAGTACTTC
CAIRPRLDSYEQYF
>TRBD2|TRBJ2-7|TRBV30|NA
TGTGCCTGGAGGGGTTGGGGACTAGCGGGTTCCGAGCAGTACTTC
CAWRGWGLAGSEQYF
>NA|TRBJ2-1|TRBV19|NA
TGTGCCAGTAGCCCCCCTATCGGCAATGAGCAGTTCTTC
CASSPPIGNEQFF
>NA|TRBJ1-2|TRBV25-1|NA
TGTGCCAGCAGTGAAAATGCCGTGACAGTCACAGATGGTGGCTACACCTTC
CASSENAVTVTDGGYTF
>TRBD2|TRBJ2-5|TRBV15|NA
TGTGCCACCAGCAGAGCTCCCCCGGCGTCTAGCGGGGGGGCTGAGAAGAAGACCCAGTACTTC
CATSRAPPASSGGAEKKTQYF
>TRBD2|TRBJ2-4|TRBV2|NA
TGTGCCAGCATATCCGGGACTAGCGGGGGGGTTGGAAACATTCAGTACTTC
CASISGTSGGVGNIQYF
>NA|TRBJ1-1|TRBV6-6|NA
TGTGCCAGCAGTTACCCCGGTCGGGGGTGGGTCACTGAAGCTTTCTTT
CASSYPGRGWVTEAFF
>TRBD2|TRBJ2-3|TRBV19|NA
TGTGCCAGTAGTATCGTGGCTAGCGGGGGGTATGGAGATACGCAGTATTTT
CASSIVASGGYGDTQYF
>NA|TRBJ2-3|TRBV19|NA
TGTGCCAGTACCCCGACTAGTGTTAGCACAGATACGCAGTATTTT
CASTPTSVSTDTQYF
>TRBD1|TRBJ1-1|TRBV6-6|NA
TGTGCCAGCAGCTGGACAGGGTTTACTGAAGCTTTCTTT
CASSWTGFTEAFF
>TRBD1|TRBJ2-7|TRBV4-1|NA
TGCGCCAGCAGCCGAAGGGACAGGGACTACGAGCAGTACTTC
CASSRRDRDYEQYF
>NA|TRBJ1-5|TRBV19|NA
TGTGCCAGTAGTATCCCCGCACAGGGTGGGGATCAGCCCCAGCATTTT
CASSIPAQGGDQPQHF
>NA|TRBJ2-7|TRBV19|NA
TGTGCCAGTAGTATCAGCAAGGACAGCTCCTACGAGCAGTACTTC
CASSISKDSSYEQYF
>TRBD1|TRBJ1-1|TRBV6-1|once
TGTGCCAGCAGTGAGCGGACAGGGCTAACAGCTTTCTTT
CASSERTGLTAFF
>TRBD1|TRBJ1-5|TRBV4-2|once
TGTGCCAGCAGCCAGGGGGACAGGGCTAGCAATCAGCCCCAGCATTTT
CASSQGDRASNQPQHF
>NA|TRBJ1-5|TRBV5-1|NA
TGCGCCAGCAGCCCTGCACGAGGACAGAAACGATATCAGCCCCAGCATTTT
CASSPARGQKRYQPQHF
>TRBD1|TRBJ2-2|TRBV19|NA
TGTGCCAGTTTCCCCGGGACAGAGGGCGGGGAGCTGTTTTTT
CASFPGTEGGELFF
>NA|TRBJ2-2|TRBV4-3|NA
TGCGCCAGCAGCCAAGATCGGGTGGGGGAGCTGTTTTTT
CASSQDRVGELFF
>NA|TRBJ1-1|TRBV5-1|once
TGCGCCAGCAGCTTGGACCAGGACACTGAAGCTTTCTTT
CASSLDQDTEAFF
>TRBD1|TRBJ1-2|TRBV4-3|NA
TGCGCCAGCAGCCAAGATGGGGGGACAGGCTCCCAGAACTACTATGGCTACACCTTC
CASSQDGGTGSQNYYGYTF
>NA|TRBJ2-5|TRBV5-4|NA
TGTGCCACCACGGTAGGGGGCCAAGAGACCCAGTACTTC
CATTVGGQETQYF
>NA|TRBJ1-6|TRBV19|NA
TGTGCCAGTAGTATGCTCAGGTTGAATTCACCCCTCCACTTT
CASSMLRLNSPLHF
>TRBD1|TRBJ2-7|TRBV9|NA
TGTGCCAGCAGCTTGGGACAGGGGTACTACGAGCAGTACTTC
CASSLGQGYYEQYF
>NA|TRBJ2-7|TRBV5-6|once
TGTGCCAGCAGCACGACAGCAAATTTACCTAGCTCCTACGAGCAGTACTTC
CASSTTANLPSSYEQYF
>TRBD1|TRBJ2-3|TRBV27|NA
TGTGCCACCAGCTGGACAGGGACAGATACGCAGTATTTT
CATSWTGTDTQYF
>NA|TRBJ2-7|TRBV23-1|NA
TGCACTCCAGGCTGCATAGCGAAGTTCCCCTACGAGCAGTACTTC
CTPGCIAKFPYEQYF
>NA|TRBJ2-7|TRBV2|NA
TGTGCCAGCAGGGCACAGGGAAGGGGCTACGAGCAGTACTTC
CASRAQGRGYEQYF
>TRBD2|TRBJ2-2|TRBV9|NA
TGTGCCAGCAGCCCAGAAGTGACGGGGGGGATCGGGGAGCTGTTTTTT
CASSPEVTGGIGELFF
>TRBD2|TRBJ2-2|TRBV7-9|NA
TGTGCCAGCAGCTTGCCGGGACTAGCGGTCCTCGGGGAGCTGTTTTTT
CASSLPGLAVLGELFF
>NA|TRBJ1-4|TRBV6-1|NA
TGTGCCAGCACCGAGTTTGGACTTAATGAAAAACTGTTTTTT
CASTEFGLNEKLFF
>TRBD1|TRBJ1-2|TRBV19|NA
TGTGCCAGCAAGGGTTACAGGGGGAAGTACGATGGCTACACCTTC
CASKGYRGKYDGYTF
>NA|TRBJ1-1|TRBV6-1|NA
TGTGCCAGCCAAAATCGGGCATTTGGAGGGACTGAAGCTTTCTTT
CASQNRAFGGTEAFF
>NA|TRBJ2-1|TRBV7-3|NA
TGTGCCAGCAGCTTCCTTTCCTACAATGAGCAGTTCTTC
CASSFLSYNEQFF
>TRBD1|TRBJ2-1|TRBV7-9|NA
TGTGCCAGCAGCTTTATAGGGACAGACAATGAGCAGTTCTTC
CASSFIGTDNEQFF
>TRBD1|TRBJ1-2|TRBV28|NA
TGTGCCAGCAGACTACGCACAGGGGGCTATGGCTACACCTTC
CASRLRTGGYGYTF
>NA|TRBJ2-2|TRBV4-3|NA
TGCGCCAGCAGGGACAGGAACACCGGGGAGCTGTTTTTT
CASRDRNTGELFF
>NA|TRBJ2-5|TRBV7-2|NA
TGTGCCAGCAGCCGATCTACCCAAGAGACCCAGTACTTC
CASSRSTQETQYF